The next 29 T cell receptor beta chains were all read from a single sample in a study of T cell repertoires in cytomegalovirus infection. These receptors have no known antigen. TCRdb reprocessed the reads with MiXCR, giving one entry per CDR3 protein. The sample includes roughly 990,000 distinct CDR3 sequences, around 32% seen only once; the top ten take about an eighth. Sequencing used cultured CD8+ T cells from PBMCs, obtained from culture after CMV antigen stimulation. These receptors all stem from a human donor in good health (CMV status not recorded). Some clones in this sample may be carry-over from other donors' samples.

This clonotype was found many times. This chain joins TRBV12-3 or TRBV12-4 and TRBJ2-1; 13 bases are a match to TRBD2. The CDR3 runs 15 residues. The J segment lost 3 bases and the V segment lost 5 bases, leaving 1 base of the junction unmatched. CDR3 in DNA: TGTGCCAGCAGTACTAGCGGGGGGGTCTACAATGAGCAGTTCTTC. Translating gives CASSTSGGVYNEQFF.

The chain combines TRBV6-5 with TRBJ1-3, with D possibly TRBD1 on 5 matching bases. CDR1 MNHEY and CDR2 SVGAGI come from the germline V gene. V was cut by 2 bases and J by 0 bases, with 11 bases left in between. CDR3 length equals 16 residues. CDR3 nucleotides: TGTGCCAGCAGTTACGGGGACGGGTACTCTGGAAACACCATATATTTT. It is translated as CASSYGDGYSGNTIYF.

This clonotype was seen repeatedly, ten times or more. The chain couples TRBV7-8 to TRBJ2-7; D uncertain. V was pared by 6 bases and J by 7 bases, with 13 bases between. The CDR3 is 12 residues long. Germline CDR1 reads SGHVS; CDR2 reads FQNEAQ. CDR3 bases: TGTGCCAGCAGACCTACCATCGGAGAGCAGTACTTC. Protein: CASRPTIGEQYF.

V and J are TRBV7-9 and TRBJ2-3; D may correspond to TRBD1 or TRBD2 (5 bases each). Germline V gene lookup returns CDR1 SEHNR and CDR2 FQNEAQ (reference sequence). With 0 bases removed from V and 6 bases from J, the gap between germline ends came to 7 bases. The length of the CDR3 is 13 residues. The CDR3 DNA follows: TGTGCCAGCAGCTTAGCCAGGGAGGATACGCAGTATTTT. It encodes CASSLAREDTQYF.

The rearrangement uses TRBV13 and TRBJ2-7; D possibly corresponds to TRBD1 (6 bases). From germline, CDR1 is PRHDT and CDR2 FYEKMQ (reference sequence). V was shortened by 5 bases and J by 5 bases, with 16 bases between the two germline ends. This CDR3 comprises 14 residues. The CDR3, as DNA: TGTGCCAGCAGCCTCTCGACAGGTCCGGACGAGCAGTACGTC. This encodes CASSLSTGPDEQYV.

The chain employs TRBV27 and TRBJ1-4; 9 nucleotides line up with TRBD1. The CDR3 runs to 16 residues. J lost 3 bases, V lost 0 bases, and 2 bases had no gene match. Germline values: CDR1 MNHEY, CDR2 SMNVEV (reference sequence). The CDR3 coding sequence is TGTGCCAGCAGTTTATCCAGGACAGGGGCTAATGAAAAACTGTTTTTT. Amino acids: CASSLSRTGANEKLFF.

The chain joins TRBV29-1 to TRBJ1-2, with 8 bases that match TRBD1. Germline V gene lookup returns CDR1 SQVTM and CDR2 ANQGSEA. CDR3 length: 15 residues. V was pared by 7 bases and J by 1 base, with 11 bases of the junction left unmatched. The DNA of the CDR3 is TGCAGCGCTGGACAGGGCGGAGGGGATAACTATGGCTACACCTTC. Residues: CSAGQGGGDNYGYTF.

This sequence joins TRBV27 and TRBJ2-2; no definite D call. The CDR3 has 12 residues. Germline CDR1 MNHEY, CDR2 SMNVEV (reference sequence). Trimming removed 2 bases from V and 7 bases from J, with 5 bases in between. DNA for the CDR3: TGTGCCAGCAGTTTAATACTCGGGGAGCTGTTTTTT. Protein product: CASSLILGELFF.

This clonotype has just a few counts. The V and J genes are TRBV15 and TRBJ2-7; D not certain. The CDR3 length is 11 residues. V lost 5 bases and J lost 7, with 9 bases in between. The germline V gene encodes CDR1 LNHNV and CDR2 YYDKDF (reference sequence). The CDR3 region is CATSSLGEQYF. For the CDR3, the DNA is TGTGCCACCAGCTCTCTCGGAGAGCAGTACTTC. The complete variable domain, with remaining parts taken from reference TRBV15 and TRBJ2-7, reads DAMVIQNPRYQVTQFGKPVTLSCSQTLNHNVMYWYQQKSSQAPKLLFHYYDKDFNNEADTPDNFQSRRPNTSFCFLDIRSPGLGDTAMYLCATSSLGEQYFGPGTRLTVT.

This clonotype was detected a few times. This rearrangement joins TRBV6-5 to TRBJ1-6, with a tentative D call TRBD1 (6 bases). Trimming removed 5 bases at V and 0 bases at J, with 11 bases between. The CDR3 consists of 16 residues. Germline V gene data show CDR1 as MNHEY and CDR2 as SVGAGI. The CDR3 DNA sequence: TGTGCCAGCAGTCCGACAGGAACCTCCTATAATTCACCCCTCCACTTT. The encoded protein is CASSPTGTSYNSPLHF.

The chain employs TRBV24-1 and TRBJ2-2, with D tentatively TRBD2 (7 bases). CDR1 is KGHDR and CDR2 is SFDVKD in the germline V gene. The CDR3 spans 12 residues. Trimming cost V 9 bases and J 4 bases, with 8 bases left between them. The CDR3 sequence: CATGGATGELFF. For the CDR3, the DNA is TGTGCCACCGGGGGGGCCACCGGGGAGCTGTTTTTT.

The chain's CDR3 is CASSLMTGVKVGELFF. CDR3 DNA sequence: TGTGCCAGCAGCTTGATGACAGGGGTAAAAGTCGGGGAGCTGTTTTTT. V is TRBV5-6 and J is TRBJ2-2; 8 bases line up with TRBD1. The CDR3 spans 16 residues. The germline gives CDR1 SGHDT, CDR2 YYEEEE. The V and J ends lost 1 base and 7 bases, in that order; junction bases with no gene match: 9.

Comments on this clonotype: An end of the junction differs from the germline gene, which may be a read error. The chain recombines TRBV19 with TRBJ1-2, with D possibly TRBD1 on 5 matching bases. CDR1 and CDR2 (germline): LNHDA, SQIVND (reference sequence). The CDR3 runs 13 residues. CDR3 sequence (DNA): TGTGTCAGTAAGATGGGGGACTACTATGGCTACACCTTC. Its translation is CVSKMGDYYGYTF.

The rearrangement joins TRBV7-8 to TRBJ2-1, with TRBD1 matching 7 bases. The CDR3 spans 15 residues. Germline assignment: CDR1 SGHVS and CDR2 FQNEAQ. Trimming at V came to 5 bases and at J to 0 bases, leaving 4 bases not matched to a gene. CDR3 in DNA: TGTGCCAGCAGCATGGACAGGAGCTCCTACAATGAGCAGTTCTTC. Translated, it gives CASSMDRSSYNEQFF.

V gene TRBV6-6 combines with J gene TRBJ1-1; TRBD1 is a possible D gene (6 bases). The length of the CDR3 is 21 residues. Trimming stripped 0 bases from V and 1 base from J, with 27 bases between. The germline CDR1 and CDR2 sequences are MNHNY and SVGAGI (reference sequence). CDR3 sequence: CASSYSPSGLDRQKENTEAFF. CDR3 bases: TGTGCCAGCAGTTACTCTCCGAGTGGGTTGGACAGACAAAAGGAGAACACTGAAGCTTTCTTT.

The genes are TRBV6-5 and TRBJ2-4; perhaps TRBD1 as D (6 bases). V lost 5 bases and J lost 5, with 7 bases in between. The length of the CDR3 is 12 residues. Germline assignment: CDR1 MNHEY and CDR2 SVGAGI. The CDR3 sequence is CASSQGQNIQYF. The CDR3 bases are TGTGCCAGCAGTCAGGGGCAAAACATTCAGTACTTC.

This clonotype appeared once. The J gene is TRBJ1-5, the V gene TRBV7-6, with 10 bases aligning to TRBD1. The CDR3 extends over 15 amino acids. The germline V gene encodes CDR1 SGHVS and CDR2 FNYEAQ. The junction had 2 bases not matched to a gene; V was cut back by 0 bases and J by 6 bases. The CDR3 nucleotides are TGTGCCAGCAGCTTAGCGACAGGGGGCGGTCAGCCCCAGCATTTT. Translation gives CASSLATGGGQPQHF.

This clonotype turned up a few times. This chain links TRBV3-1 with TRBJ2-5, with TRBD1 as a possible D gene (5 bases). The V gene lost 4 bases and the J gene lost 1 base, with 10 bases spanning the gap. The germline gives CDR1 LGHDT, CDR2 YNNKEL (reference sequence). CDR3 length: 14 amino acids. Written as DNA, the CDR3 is TGTGCCAGCAGCCGCCTTCAGGGCCAAGAGACCCAGTACTTC. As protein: CASSRLQGQETQYF.

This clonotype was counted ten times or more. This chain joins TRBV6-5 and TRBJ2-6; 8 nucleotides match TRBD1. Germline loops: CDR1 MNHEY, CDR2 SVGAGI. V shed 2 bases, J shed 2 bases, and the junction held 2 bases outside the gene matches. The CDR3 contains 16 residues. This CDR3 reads CASSYQGQAGANVLTF. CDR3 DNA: TGTGCCAGCAGTTACCAGGGACAGGCTGGGGCCAACGTCCTGACTTTC.

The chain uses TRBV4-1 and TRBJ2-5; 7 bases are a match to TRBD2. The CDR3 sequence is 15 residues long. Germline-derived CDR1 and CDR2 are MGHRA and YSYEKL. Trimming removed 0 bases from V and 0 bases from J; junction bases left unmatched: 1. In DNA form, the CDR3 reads TGCGCCAGCAGCCAAGAGGCGGGGGACCAAGAGACCCAGTACTTC. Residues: CASSQEAGDQETQYF.

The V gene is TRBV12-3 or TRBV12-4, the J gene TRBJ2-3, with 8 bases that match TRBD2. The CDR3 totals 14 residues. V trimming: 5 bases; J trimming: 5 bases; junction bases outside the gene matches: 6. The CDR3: CASSPGGAGDTQYF. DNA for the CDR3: TGTGCCAGCAGTCCCGGGGGGGCTGGAGATACGCAGTATTTT.

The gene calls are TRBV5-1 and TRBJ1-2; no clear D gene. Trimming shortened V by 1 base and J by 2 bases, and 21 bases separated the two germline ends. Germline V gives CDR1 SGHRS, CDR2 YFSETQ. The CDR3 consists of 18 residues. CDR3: CASSLHRVGSSLNYGYTF. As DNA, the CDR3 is TGCGCCAGCAGCTTGCACCGGGTAGGAAGTTCCCTAAACTATGGCTACACCTTC.

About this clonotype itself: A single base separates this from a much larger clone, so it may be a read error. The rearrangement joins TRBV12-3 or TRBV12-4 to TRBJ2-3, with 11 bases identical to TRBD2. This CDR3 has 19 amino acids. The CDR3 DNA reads TGTGCCAACAGTTTAATTGGTCTAGCGGGGGGCCTGTACACAGATACGCAGTATTTT. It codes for CANSLIGLAGGLYTDTQYF.

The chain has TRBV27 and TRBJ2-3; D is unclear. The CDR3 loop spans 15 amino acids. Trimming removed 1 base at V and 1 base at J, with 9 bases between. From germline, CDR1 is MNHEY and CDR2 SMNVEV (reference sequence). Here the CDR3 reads CASSLYRFGTDTQYF. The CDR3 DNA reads TGTGCCAGCAGTTTATACCGTTTCGGCACAGATACGCAGTATTTT.

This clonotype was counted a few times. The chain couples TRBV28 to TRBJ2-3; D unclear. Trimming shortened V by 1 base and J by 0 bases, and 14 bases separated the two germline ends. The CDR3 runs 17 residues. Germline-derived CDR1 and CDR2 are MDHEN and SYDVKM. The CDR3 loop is CASSLFGETSSTDTQYF. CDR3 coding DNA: TGTGCCAGCAGTTTATTTGGAGAGACGTCTAGCACAGATACGCAGTATTTT.

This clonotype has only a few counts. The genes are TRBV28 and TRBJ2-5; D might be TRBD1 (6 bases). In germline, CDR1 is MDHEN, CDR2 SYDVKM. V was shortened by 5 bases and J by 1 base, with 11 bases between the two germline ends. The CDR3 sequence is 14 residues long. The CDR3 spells CASSRTDTQETQYF. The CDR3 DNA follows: TGTGCCAGCAGTCGGACAGATACCCAAGAGACCCAGTACTTC.

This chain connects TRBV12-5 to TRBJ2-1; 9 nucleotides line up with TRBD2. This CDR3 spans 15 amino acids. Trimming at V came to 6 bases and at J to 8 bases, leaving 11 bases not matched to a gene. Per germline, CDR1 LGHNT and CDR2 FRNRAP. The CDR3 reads CASGQSGGPSHEQFF. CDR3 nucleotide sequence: TGTGCTAGTGGCCAAAGCGGGGGGCCCTCACATGAGCAGTTCTTC.

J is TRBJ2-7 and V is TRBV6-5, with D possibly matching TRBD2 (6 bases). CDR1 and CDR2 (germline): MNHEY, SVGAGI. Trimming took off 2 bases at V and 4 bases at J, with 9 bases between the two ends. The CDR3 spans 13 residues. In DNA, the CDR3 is TGTGCCAGCAGTTACGGTGCGGGGTACGAGCAGTACGTC. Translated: CASSYGAGYEQYV.

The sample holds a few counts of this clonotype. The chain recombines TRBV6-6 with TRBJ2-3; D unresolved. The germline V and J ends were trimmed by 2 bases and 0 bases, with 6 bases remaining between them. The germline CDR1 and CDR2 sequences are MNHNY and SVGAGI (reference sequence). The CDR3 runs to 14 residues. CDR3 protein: CASSYGPSTDTQYF. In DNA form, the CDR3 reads TGTGCCAGCAGTTACGGGCCAAGCACAGATACGCAGTATTTT.